The clone carrying this TCR beta chain came up a few times. Antigen: not known. This sample stems from a study of T cells after posttransplantation cyclophosphamide. The study, taken as a whole, reports: Skin or GI-infiltrating T cells shared few TRB sequences with blood. Later blood repertoires were often dominated by clones from the donor CD8+ memory compartment. After PTCy, TRB diversity resembled that of CNI/methotrexate controls.

CDR3 length: 14 residues. Germline V lookup: CDR1 GTSNPN, CDR2 SVGIG (reference sequence). Profiled with immunoSEQ multiplex PCR; TCRdb holds only in-frame clones, not every one. The table lists roughly 5,400 clones, no singletons, with roughly 25% in the top ten. Busulfan-fludarabine conditioning, marrow transplant, and cyclophosphamide on days +3 and +4 were administered. This clonotype was obtained from a male patient aged 55 to 70 who received an allogeneic stem cell transplant from a related donor, was CMV-positive, and had acute GVHD only. The T cells may come from the graft donor. The chain recombines TRBV30 with TRBJ2-5; a possible D gene is TRBD2 (7 bases). The end of the DNA fits TRBJ2-7 better, so the J call may be wrong. Here the sequenced sample was PBMCs, taken around 380 days after allogeneic stem cell transplant with posttransplant cyclophosphamide. The CDR3: CAWHLGGGPYEQYF. CDR3 sequence (DNA): TGTGCCTGGCACTTAGGGGGGGGTCCCTACGAGCAGTACTTC.